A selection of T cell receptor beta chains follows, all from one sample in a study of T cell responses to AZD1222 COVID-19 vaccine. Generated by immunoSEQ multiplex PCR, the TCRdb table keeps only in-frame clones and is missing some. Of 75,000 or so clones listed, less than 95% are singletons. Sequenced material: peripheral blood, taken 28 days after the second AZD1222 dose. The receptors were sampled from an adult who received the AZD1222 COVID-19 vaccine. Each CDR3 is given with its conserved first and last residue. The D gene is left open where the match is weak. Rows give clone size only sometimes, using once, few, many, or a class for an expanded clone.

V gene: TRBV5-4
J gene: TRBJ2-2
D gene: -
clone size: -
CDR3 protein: CASSMIGGKYTGELFF
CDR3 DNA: TGTGCCAGCAGCATGATAGGGGGGAAGTACACCGGGGAGCTGTTTTTT

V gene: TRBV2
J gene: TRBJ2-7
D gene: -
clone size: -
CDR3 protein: CASRGLEGGPYEQYF
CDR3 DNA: TGTGCCAGCAGGGGGCTGGAGGGGGGGCCCTACGAGCAGTACTTC

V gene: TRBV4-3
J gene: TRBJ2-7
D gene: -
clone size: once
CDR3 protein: CASSQDLGGPSYEQYF
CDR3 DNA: TGCGCCAGCAGCCAAGATCTTGGCGGGCCATCCTACGAGCAGTACTTC

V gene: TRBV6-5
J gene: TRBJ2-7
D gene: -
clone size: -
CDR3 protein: CASSSGAGASYEQYF
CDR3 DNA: TGTGCCAGCAGTTCAGGGGCGGGAGCCTCCTACGAGCAGTACTTC

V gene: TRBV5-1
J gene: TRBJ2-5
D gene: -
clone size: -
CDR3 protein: CASSFQRQEETQYF
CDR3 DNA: TGCGCCAGCAGCTTCCAAAGACAAGAAGAGACCCAGTACTTC

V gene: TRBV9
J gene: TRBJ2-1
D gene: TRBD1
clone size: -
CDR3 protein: CASSTRGTGADEQFF
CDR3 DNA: TGTGCCAGCAGCACGCGAGGGACAGGGGCCGATGAGCAGTTCTTC

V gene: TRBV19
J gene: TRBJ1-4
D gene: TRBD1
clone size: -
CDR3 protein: CASSNRGGEKLFF
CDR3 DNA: TGTGCCAGTAGTAACAGGGGAGGCGAAAAACTGTTTTTT

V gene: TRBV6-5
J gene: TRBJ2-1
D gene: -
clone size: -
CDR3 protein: CASSSHTDREQFF
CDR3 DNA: TGTGCCAGCAGCTCTCATACTGACAGAGAGCAGTTCTTC

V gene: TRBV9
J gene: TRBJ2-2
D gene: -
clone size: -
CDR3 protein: CASSQPGGAGTGELFF
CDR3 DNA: TGTGCCAGCAGCCAACCGGGGGGCGCGGGGACCGGGGAGCTGTTTTTT

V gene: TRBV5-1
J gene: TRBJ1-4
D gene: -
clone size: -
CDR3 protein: CASSSDRTPNEKLFF
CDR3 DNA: TGCGCCAGCAGTAGCGACAGGACGCCTAATGAAAAACTGTTTTTT

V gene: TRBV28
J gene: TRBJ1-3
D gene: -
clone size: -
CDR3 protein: CASSLPGTGNTIYF
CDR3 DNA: TGTGCCAGCAGTTTACCAGGGACTGGAAACACCATATATTTT

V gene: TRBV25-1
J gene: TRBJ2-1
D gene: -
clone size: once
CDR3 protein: CASSGFSELRVQFF
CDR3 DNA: TGTGCCAGCAGTGGTTTCTCCGAATTGCGCGTGCAGTTCTTC

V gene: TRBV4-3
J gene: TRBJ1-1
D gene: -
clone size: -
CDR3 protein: CASSLLGTRDTEAFF
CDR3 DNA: TGCGCCAGCAGCCTTCTAGGGACCCGAGACACTGAAGCTTTCTTT

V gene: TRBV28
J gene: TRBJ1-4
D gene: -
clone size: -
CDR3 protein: CASSPSGGLANEKLFF
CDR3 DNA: TGTGCCAGCAGTCCCTCGGGGGGCTTGGCTAATGAAAAACTGTTTTTT

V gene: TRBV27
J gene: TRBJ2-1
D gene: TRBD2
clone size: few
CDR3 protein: CASSLLSGRTYNEQFF
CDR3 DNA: TGTGCCAGCAGTTTATTGAGCGGGAGAACCTACAATGAGCAGTTCTTC

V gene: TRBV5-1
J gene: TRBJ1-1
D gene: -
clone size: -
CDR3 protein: CASSADASEAFF
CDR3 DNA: TGCGCCAGCAGCGCGGACGCATCTGAAGCTTTCTTT